What follows are 22 T cell receptor beta chains derived from one specimen sequenced in a study of memory CD4+ T cells and cytomegalovirus serostatus (dated by TCRdb to 2018 to 2020). A FACSAria II was used to sort memory CD4+ T cells, defined as single viable CD3+CD4+CD8-CD45RO+ cells. Library generation was performed with the immunoSEQ multiplex PCR assay. Sourced from immuneACCESS, this table was stored by TCRdb with only in-frame sequences that have V and J called. A share of the clones is absent; for the studies checked, an unresolved V gene accounts for under half, and the remainder has no known explanation. This sample has about 42,000 clones in its table, and about three quarters of those were observed once. The top ten constitute 0.55% of the sample. The source material was memory CD4+ T cells from blood. Receptors originate from an adult in good health and CMV-seronegative.

The J gene is TRBJ1-5, the V gene TRBV7-2; D is unresolved. There are 15 residues in the CDR3. V was shortened by 5 bases and J by 4 bases, with 15 bases between the two germline ends. Per the germline V gene, CDR1 is SGHTA and CDR2 is FQGNSA. As DNA, the CDR3 is TGTGCCAGCAGCCTAATGGGATCCGGTAATCAGCCCCAGCATTTT. It specifies CASSLMGSGNQPQHF. The whole variable domain, filled in from reference TRBV7-2 and TRBJ1-5, reads GAGVSQSPSNKVTEKGKDVELRCDPISGHTALYWYRQSLGQGLEFLIYFQGNSAPDKSGLPSDRFSAERTGGSVSTLTIQRTQQEDSAVYLCASSLMGSGNQPQHFGDGTRLSIL.

The genes are TRBV7-2 and TRBJ1-6, with a weak D call TRBD1 (6 bases). Trimming pared 6 bases from V and 3 bases from J, leaving 15 bases between. The CDR3 is 16 residues long. Germline assignment: CDR1 SGHTA and CDR2 FQGNSA. CDR3 region: CASRSSGGRYNSPLHF. The CDR3 nucleotides are TGTGCCAGCAGATCGTCGGGGGGCCGCTATAATTCACCCCTCCACTTT.

The V call is TRBV5-6, the J call TRBJ1-2, with D maybe TRBD1 (6 bases). From germline, CDR1 is SGHDT and CDR2 YYEEEE. The CDR3 has 16 residues. Trimming took 4 bases from V and 3 from J, leaving 19 bases between them. The CDR3 nucleotides are TGTGCCAGCAGCGGGGGGCGGGGAAGTATGGACTATGGCTACACCTTC. Protein: CASSGGRGSMDYGYTF.

V is TRBV11-3 and J is TRBJ2-1; D gene unclear. This CDR3 contains 13 residues. CDR1 SGHNT and CDR2 YENEEA come from the germline V gene. Trimming removed 0 bases from V and 7 bases from J, with 7 bases in between. CDR3 DNA: TGTGCCAGCAGCTTAGATTTCGGGAATGAGCAGTTCTTC. It codes for CASSLDFGNEQFF.

This chain links TRBV19 with TRBJ1-4, with 7 bases identical to TRBD1. J gave up 7 bases and V 6 bases, and 8 bases lay outside the gene matches. The CDR3 is made up of 14 amino acids. Germline V gene data show CDR1 as LNHDA and CDR2 as SQIVND (reference sequence). CDR3 sequence: CASSPGGGSEKLFF. CDR3 DNA sequence: TGTGCCAGTAGCCCGGGAGGGGGCAGTGAAAAACTGTTTTTT.

V gene TRBV7-3 combines with J gene TRBJ1-2, with TRBD1 identical over 9 bases. From germline, CDR1 is SGHTA and CDR2 FQGTGA. The CDR3 length is 15 residues. V gave up 3 bases and J gave up 6 bases; unmatched junction bases: 8. The chain's CDR3 is CASSFSGTGKDGYTF. CDR3 in DNA: TGTGCCAGCAGCTTCTCTGGGACAGGGAAGGATGGCTACACCTTC.

V is TRBV2 and J is TRBJ2-3, with 10 bases that match TRBD1. Germline V gene sequence: CDR1 SNHLY, CDR2 FYNNEI. The trim removed 11 bases at V and 7 bases at J, leaving 6 bases unmatched. The CDR3 runs to 12 residues. For the CDR3, the DNA is TGTGCCGGGACAGGGGACGGGCATACGCAGTATTTT. It translates to CAGTGDGHTQYF.

There are a few counts of this clone. This chain links TRBV28 with TRBJ1-5, with 7 bases that match TRBD1. The CDR3 is 15 residues long. V was pared by 6 bases and J by 1 base, with 6 bases of the junction left unmatched. Looked up from germline, CDR1 is MDHEN and CDR2 is SYDVKM. The CDR3 reads CASSNRGLSNQPQHF. The CDR3 bases are TGTGCCAGCAGCAATAGGGGGCTAAGCAATCAGCCCCAGCATTTT. The variable domain in full, completed from reference TRBV28 and TRBJ1-5, reads DVKVTQSSRYLVKRTGEKVFLECVQDMDHENMFWYRQDPGLGLRLIYFSYDVKMKEKGDIPEGYSVSREKKERFSLILESASTNQTSMYLCASSNRGLSNQPQHFGDGTRLSIL.

The V gene is TRBV30, the J gene TRBJ1-2, with a possible D match to TRBD1 (5 bases). Germline lookup yields CDR1 GTSNPN and CDR2 SVGIG (reference sequence). This CDR3 spans 14 amino acids. V was clipped by 5 bases and J by 2 bases, with 15 bases between them. DNA for the CDR3: TGTGCCTGGGAAGAGGGGAACATAAACTATGGCTACACCTTC. Encoded protein: CAWEEGNINYGYTF.

This clone appeared a few times. The rearrangement uses TRBV11-2 and TRBJ1-1; D uncertain. The CDR3 contains 12 residues. V was clipped by 4 bases and J by 11 bases, with 14 bases between them. Germline CDR1 is SGHAT and CDR2 is FQNNGV. DNA for the CDR3: TGTGCCAGCAGCTCGGGAAGTGTTTGGGCTTTCTTT. This translates into CASSSGSVWAFF.

This rearrangement joins TRBV7-2 to TRBJ1-2; TRBD1 agrees at 8 bases. Germline trimming cut 5 bases from V and 6 bases from J; bases unmatched to any gene: 14. The length of the CDR3 is 16 residues. Germline CDR1 and CDR2: SGHTA and FQGNSA. CDR3 loop: CASSEYGQGLGNGYTF. As DNA, the CDR3 is TGTGCCAGCAGCGAGTACGGACAGGGTTTGGGGAATGGCTACACCTTC.

The V call is TRBV11-3, the J call TRBJ2-1; a weak D match, TRBD2 (6 bases). This CDR3 comprises 14 residues. The germline V gene encodes CDR1 SGHNT and CDR2 YENEEA. The ends were cut back, 1 base at V and 9 bases at J, with 13 bases in the middle. The CDR3 region is CASSLGGTSAEQFF. CDR3 nucleotide sequence: TGTGCCAGCAGCTTAGGGGGGACTTCTGCTGAGCAGTTCTTC.

This clone came up once. The rearrangement links TRBV5-1 to TRBJ1-6; the D is unclear. CDR1 SGHRS and CDR2 YFSETQ come from the germline V gene. V dropped 0 bases and J dropped 0 bases, with 13 bases sitting between them. The CDR3 has 18 amino acids. The CDR3 loop is CASSLEGGMSSYNSPLHF. For the CDR3, the DNA is TGCGCCAGCAGCTTGGAAGGCGGAATGAGCTCCTATAATTCACCCCTCCACTTT.

The chain has TRBV10-3 and TRBJ1-1; 7 bases are shared with TRBD1. This CDR3 is built from 15 residues. The germline gives CDR1 ENHRY, CDR2 SYGVKD. V dropped 2 bases and J dropped 1; count of bases not matched to a gene: 4. The CDR3 nucleotides read TGTGCCATCAGTGAGCCCGGACAGGAGAACACTGAAGCTTTCTTT. It is translated as CAISEPGQENTEAFF.

The chain combines TRBV5-1 with TRBJ2-1; 10 bases match TRBD2. The CDR3 spans 15 residues. V trimming: 3 bases; J trimming: 4 bases; junction bases outside the gene matches: 4. Per the germline V gene, CDR1 is SGHRS and CDR2 is YFSETQ. CDR3 nucleotides: TGCGCCAGCAGCTCTAGCGGGGGCCAGTACAATGAGCAGTTCTTC. Protein sequence: CASSSSGGQYNEQFF.

The chain joins TRBV5-5 to TRBJ2-3, with D possibly TRBD1 on 5 matching bases. Between the trimmed V and J ends, which lost 6 bases and 3 bases, there was a span of 17 bases. The CDR3 is 15 amino acids. Germline V gene lookup returns CDR1 SGHKS and CDR2 YYEKEE (reference sequence). CDR3 coding DNA: TGTGCCAGCACCAATAAAGGGGCCGGGACAGATACGCAGTATTTT. It encodes CASTNKGAGTDTQYF.

The rearrangement uses TRBV6-5 and TRBJ2-3; D unclear. Germline V gene lookup returns CDR1 MNHEY and CDR2 SVGAGI. Trimming stripped 2 bases from V and 7 bases from J, with 4 bases between. The CDR3 extends over 11 amino acids. CDR3 bases: TGTGCCAGCAGTTACGGGTATACGCAGTATTTT. Translated: CASSYGYTQYF.

V and J are TRBV9 and TRBJ2-3; no clear D. The CDR3 consists of 13 residues. The germline V and J ends were trimmed by 1 base and 4 bases, with 7 bases remaining between them. Germline assignment: CDR1 SGDLS and CDR2 YYNGEE. CDR3 bases: TGTGCCAGCAGCGTAACTTTCGCAGATACGCAGTATTTT. Its protein is CASSVTFADTQYF.

The chain is built from TRBV5-1 and TRBJ2-1; 8 nucleotides agree with TRBD1. The CDR3 is 15 amino acids. The J segment lost 6 bases and the V segment lost 0 bases, leaving 5 bases of the junction unmatched. The germline gives CDR1 SGHRS, CDR2 YFSETQ. This CDR3 reads CASSLGGTGTNEQFF. DNA of the CDR3: TGCGCCAGCAGCTTGGGGGGGACAGGCACCAATGAGCAGTTCTTC.

The V gene is TRBV5-1, the J gene TRBJ2-3; no reliable D call. Germline CDR1 and CDR2: SGHRS and YFSETQ. Trimming shortened V by 0 bases and J by 1 base, and 9 bases separated the two germline ends. CDR3 length equals 15 residues. The CDR3 DNA sequence: TGCGCCAGCAGCTTGGTTGGGGATGGCACAGATACGCAGTATTTT. This gives the protein CASSLVGDGTDTQYF.

The chain combines TRBV4-1 with TRBJ2-2; D is unclear. The CDR3 is 16 amino acids. The germline CDR1 and CDR2 sequences are MGHRA and YSYEKL. Trimming pared 5 bases from V and 4 bases from J, leaving 17 bases between. CDR3 protein: CASSDLQLGFTGELFF. As DNA, the CDR3 is TGCGCCAGCAGCGATTTACAGCTCGGGTTCACCGGGGAGCTGTTTTTT.

The J gene is TRBJ1-2, the V gene TRBV28; 7 positions agree with TRBD1. In germline, CDR1 is MDHEN, CDR2 SYDVKM. The CDR3 runs to 13 residues. Germline trimming cut 5 bases from V and 8 bases from J; bases unmatched to any gene: 8. CDR3 protein: CASSPDRVIGYTF. In nucleotides, the CDR3 is TGTGCCAGCAGTCCCGACAGGGTTATCGGCTACACCTTC.